What follows are 2 T cell receptor beta chains derived from one specimen sequenced in a study of blood T cell repertoires in COVID-19. Assay: immunoSEQ multiplex PCR; the TCRdb copy retains only in-frame clones and omits some. The sample consists of 180,000 or so clones, roughly 87% of them appearing once. The specimen was peripheral blood. These receptors came from a woman aged 70-85 years with acute or convalescent COVID-19.

The V gene is TRBV28, the J gene TRBJ1-1; 7 nucleotides line up with TRBD1. The CDR3 is 14 residues long. Germline V CDR1 and CDR2: MDHEN, SYDVKM. V gave up 6 bases and J gave up 1 base; unmatched junction bases: 5. The CDR3 DNA follows: TGTGCCAGCAGGAAGGGACAGAGGAACACTGAAGCTTTCTTT. This encodes CASRKGQRNTEAFF.

By share, this clone counts as medium-sized. This chain uses TRBV6-5 with TRBJ2-2; 9 nucleotides agree with TRBD1. The CDR3 length is 16 residues. Per the germline V gene, CDR1 is MNHEY and CDR2 is SVGAGI. The junction had 3 bases not matched to a gene; V was cut back by 2 bases and J by 2 bases. CDR3 loop: CASSYLGQGNTGELFF. The DNA for the CDR3 is TGTGCCAGCAGTTACCTGGGACAGGGAAACACCGGGGAGCTGTTTTTT.